This TCR beta chain appears in the sequencing data of a study of CD8+ T cells in alopecia areata. The CDR3 consists of 14 residues. V dropped 0 bases and J dropped 4 bases, with 10 bases sitting between them. From germline, CDR1 is GTSNPN and CDR2 SVGIG (reference sequence). The authors extracted RNA and reverse transcribed it into cDNA as the sequencing template. The method was immunoSEQ multiplex PCR; TCRdb's version includes in-frame clones alone and lacks a portion of them. The sample lists 130,000 or so clones; roughly 50% were seen once. Details on this clone: What it binds is not known.

Lesional scalp tissue (obtained by punch biopsy) and peripheral blood were collected from alopecia areata patients. Sorting separated CD4+ and CD8+ T cells out of PBMCs. Notes on the study in general: Sequencing of scalp samples also includes resident alphabeta T cells from normal skin. More clonal than normal scalp was lesional scalp, particularly alopecia totalis/universalis.

The rearrangement links TRBV30 to TRBJ1-5; D remains ambiguous. The source material was NKG2D-low CD8+ T cells sorted from blood. The clonotype was recovered from a human donor with alopecia areata. The CDR3 DNA sequence: TGTGCCTGGAGTGTTGCGGGCTTTAATCAGCCCCAGCATTTT. Its protein is CAWSVAGFNQPQHF.